This T cell receptor (beta chain) comes out of a study of T cell responses to AZD1222 COVID-19 vaccine. General study findings and limits: Among vaccine-associated CD4 TCRs, coverage spanned spike, with dominance at 160-218 and 743-854. Rises in breadth and depth of Spike-specific TCRs came after two AZD1222 doses.

Second doses were pooled across both intervals (about 4 or about 12 weeks). In the case of this clone: Antigen: not known. An end of the junction differs from the germline gene, which may be a read error.

Germline CDR1 is SSHAT and CDR2 is FNYEAQ (reference sequence). CDR3 length equals 15 residues. TCRdb's table, derived via immunoSEQ multiplex PCR, lists solely in-frame clones and lacks some. The table includes approximately 100,000 clones, about 90% detected once. Sequenced material: peripheral blood, taken 28 days after the second AZD1222 dose. The rearrangement joins TRBV7-7 to TRBJ2-7, with 8 bases matching TRBD1. This clonotype was obtained from an adult who received the AZD1222 COVID-19 vaccine. The CDR3 loop is CASSATPGQADEQYF. The DNA of the CDR3 is TGTGCTAGCAGCGCCACACCGGGACAGGCAGACGAGCAGTACTTC.